The 32 T cell receptor beta chains below were found in one sample sequenced in a study of blood T cell repertoires in COVID-19. The repertoire was sequenced with immunoSEQ multiplex PCR; TCRdb's copy has only in-frame clones and lacks some. Here the sample spans about 200,000 clones, about 88% being singletons. The sequencing input was peripheral blood. Source of these receptors: a woman aged 80 or older with acute or convalescent COVID-19.

The chain combines TRBV4-3 with TRBJ2-1; TRBD2 agrees at 10 bases. Germline CDR1 is LGHNA and CDR2 is YSLEER. The V and J ends lost 6 bases and 9 bases, in that order; junction bases with no gene match: 14. This CDR3 comprises 16 residues. This CDR3 reads CASRTSSGRWGSEQFF. CDR3 coding DNA: TGCGCCAGCAGGACATCTAGCGGGAGATGGGGCAGTGAGCAGTTCTTC.

This chain joins TRBV11-2 and TRBJ1-1; 7 bases are a match to TRBD1. This CDR3 comprises 13 residues. V trimming: 4 bases; J trimming: 1 base; junction bases outside the gene matches: 0. From germline, CDR1 is SGHAT and CDR2 FQNNGV. CDR3 amino acids: CASSWTGNTEAFF. As DNA, the CDR3 is TGTGCCAGCAGCTGGACAGGGAACACTGAAGCTTTCTTT.

CDR3 residues: CASSIQGPTYSPLHF. In DNA form, the CDR3 reads TGTGCCAGTAGTATACAGGGGCCCACATATTCACCCCTCCACTTT. The rearrangement joins TRBV19 to TRBJ1-6; tentatively, D is TRBD1 (6 bases). This CDR3 region has 15 residues. The V end was cut by 2 bases, the J end by 8 bases, with 13 bases between. Looked up from germline, CDR1 is LNHDA and CDR2 is SQIVND (reference sequence).

The J gene is TRBJ1-1, the V gene TRBV21-1; the DNA was not used to check the table's D call, TRBD1. TRBV21-1 is listed as a pseudogene. There are 18 residues in the CDR3. CDR3 region: CASSSAGTADTMNTEAFF. The CDR3 nucleotides are TGTGCCAGCAGCAGTGCAGGGACAGCAGATACCATGAACACTGAAGCTTTCTTT.

The chain links TRBV5-1 to TRBJ2-1; a possible D gene is TRBD2 (7 bases). This CDR3 has 15 amino acids. Germline lookup yields CDR1 SGHRS and CDR2 YFSETQ. V lost 4 bases to trimming and J lost 8 bases, with 19 bases between them. CDR3 loop: CASSPGGGGHYEQFF. The CDR3 DNA follows: TGCGCCAGCAGCCCGGGAGGAGGGGGACACTATGAGCAGTTCTTC.

This sequence joins TRBV9 and TRBJ2-2; 11 bases match TRBD2. Germline loops: CDR1 SGDLS, CDR2 YYNGEE. The ends lost 4 bases at V and 0 bases at J; junction bases unmatched: 17. This CDR3 has 21 amino acids. CDR3 region: CASSPYEGLAGGPANTGELFF. The CDR3 bases are TGTGCCAGCAGCCCCTATGAAGGGTTAGCGGGAGGGCCAGCGAACACCGGGGAGCTGTTTTTT.

Written as DNA, the CDR3 is TGTGCCACCAGCAGGCTAACGTGGGCAGTCTATGGCTACACCTTC. This translates into CATSRLTWAVYGYTF. The rearrangement uses TRBV15 and TRBJ1-2; no reliable D call. CDR3 length: 15 amino acids. From germline, CDR1 is LNHNV and CDR2 YYDKDF (reference sequence). V was shortened by 3 bases and J by 4 bases, with 15 bases between the two germline ends.

The chain joins TRBV19 to TRBJ2-6, with D maybe TRBD2 (6 bases). The CDR3 length is 18 residues. The ends were cut back, 4 bases at V and 0 bases at J, with 16 bases in the middle. CDR1 and CDR2 (germline): LNHDA, SQIVND (reference sequence). The CDR3 nucleotides are TGTGCCAGTAGTACGATGGGGACTGTTTTCTCTGGGGCCAACGTCCTGACTTTC. It encodes CASSTMGTVFSGANVLTF.

The J gene is TRBJ2-5, the V gene TRBV7-9, with 13 bases fitting TRBD2. This CDR3 has 14 amino acids. V gave up 8 bases and J gave up 5 bases; unmatched junction bases: 5. CDR1 is SEHNR, CDR2 FQNEAQ, per germline (reference sequence). In DNA form, the CDR3 reads TGTGCCAGCCGCGGGACTAGCGGGATGGAGACCCAGTACTTC. Encoded protein: CASRGTSGMETQYF. The full variable domain, with the rest looked up from reference TRBV7-9 and TRBJ2-5, is DTGVSQNPRHKITKRGQNVTFRCDPISEHNRLYWYRQTLGQGPEFLTYFQNEAQLEKSRLLSDRFSAERPKGSFSTLEIQRTEQGDSAMYLCASRGTSGMETQYFGPGTRLLVL.

The rearrangement links TRBV30 to TRBJ2-1; D perhaps matches TRBD2 (6 bases). V was shortened by 0 bases and J by 7 bases, with 10 bases between the two germline ends. Looked up from germline, CDR1 is GTSNPN and CDR2 is SVGIG (reference sequence). The CDR3 has 13 amino acids. The CDR3 loop reads CAWSVGGANEQFF. The CDR3 bases are TGTGCCTGGAGTGTGGGAGGAGCTAATGAGCAGTTCTTC.

The chain employs TRBV7-9 and TRBJ1-6, with TRBD1 identical over 10 bases. CDR3 size: 15 residues. V shed 1 base, J shed 10 bases, and the junction held 4 bases outside the gene matches. Per the germline V gene, CDR1 is SEHNR and CDR2 is FQNEAQ (reference sequence). The CDR3, as DNA: TGTGCCAGCAGCTTAGGACAGGGGGCTTGGTCACCCCTCCACTTT. As protein: CASSLGQGAWSPLHF. Full variable domain (outside the CDR3, taken from reference TRBV7-9 and TRBJ1-6): DTGVSQNPRHKITKRGQNVTFRCDPISEHNRLYWYRQTLGQGPEFLTYFQNEAQLEKSRLLSDRFSAERPKGSFSTLEIQRTEQGDSAMYLCASSLGQGAWSPLHFGNGTRLTVT.

This clone was recorded only once. This chain uses TRBV2 with TRBJ1-5, with 7 positions matching TRBD1. This CDR3 spans 13 amino acids. The ends lost 6 bases at V and 7 bases at J; junction bases unmatched: 6. In germline, CDR1 is SNHLY, CDR2 FYNNEI. The CDR3 bases are TGTGCCAGCAGGGACAGGCCGGTCCAGCCCCAGCATTTT. This translates into CASRDRPVQPQHF.

V is TRBV18 and J is TRBJ2-2; 9 nucleotides agree with TRBD1. CDR1 KGHSH and CDR2 LQKENI come from the germline V gene. This CDR3 has 15 residues. V lost 3 bases, J lost 6 bases, and 5 bases stayed unmatched. This CDR3 is CASSPRDREAGELFF. CDR3 coding DNA: TGTGCCAGCTCACCCCGGGACAGGGAGGCCGGGGAGCTGTTTTTT.

This chain uses TRBV5-1 with TRBJ2-2; D possibly corresponds to TRBD2 (6 bases). Trimming removed 2 bases from V and 5 bases from J, with 13 bases in between. The CDR3 consists of 15 residues. Germline CDR1 is SGHRS and CDR2 is YFSETQ. As DNA, the CDR3 is TGCGCCAGCAGCTTCGGGGGAGTAGGAACCGGGGAGCTGTTTTTT. It specifies CASSFGGVGTGELFF. The full variable domain, its missing parts supplied by reference TRBV5-1 and TRBJ2-2, is KAGVTQTPRYLIKTRGQQVTLSCSPISGHRSVSWYQQTPGQGLQFLFEYFSETQRNKGNFPGRFSGRQFSNSRSEMNVSTLELGDSALYLCASSFGGVGTGELFFGEGSRLTVL.

The chain combines TRBV2 with TRBJ2-1; 11 positions match TRBD2. The CDR3 spans 14 residues. Germline CDR1 is SNHLY and CDR2 is FYNNEI. Germline trimming cut 5 bases from V and 4 bases from J; bases unmatched to any gene: 1. CDR3 residues: CASSRTSGYNEQFF. CDR3 DNA sequence: TGTGCCAGCAGTCGGACTAGCGGGTACAATGAGCAGTTCTTC.

The rearrangement links TRBV4-2 to TRBJ1-2; no reliable D call. The CDR3 totals 16 residues. Germline CDR1 and CDR2: LGHNA and YNFKEQ. V lost 4 bases and J lost 6, with 21 bases in between. In DNA form, the CDR3 reads TGTGCCAGCAGCCTGATGATTGAGGGAGCTTATGATGGCTACACCTTC. Encoded protein: CASSLMIEGAYDGYTF.

The J gene is TRBJ1-2, the V gene TRBV7-9; 7 bases fit TRBD1. V lost 5 bases to trimming and J lost 0 bases; unmatched junction nucleotides: 6. The CDR3 loop spans 15 amino acids. Germline assignment: CDR1 SEHNR and CDR2 FQNEAQ (reference sequence). CDR3 in amino acids: CASSPGGPPNYGYTF. The DNA for the CDR3 is TGTGCCAGCAGCCCAGGGGGACCGCCTAACTATGGCTACACCTTC.

The chain is built from TRBV4-1 and TRBJ2-5; 13 nucleotides align to TRBD2. Trimming at V came to 4 bases and at J to 5 bases, leaving 4 bases not matched to a gene. In germline, CDR1 is MGHRA, CDR2 YSYEKL. The CDR3 spans 15 residues. CDR3 sequence: CASSPTSGRVETQYF. CDR3 DNA sequence: TGCGCCAGCAGCCCTACTAGCGGGAGGGTGGAGACCCAGTACTTC.

The chain is built from TRBV18 and TRBJ2-7; a possible D gene is TRBD1 (5 bases). Trimming cost V 6 bases and J 7 bases, with 16 bases left between them. The CDR3 is 13 amino acids. CDR1 and CDR2 (germline): KGHSH, LQKENI. The DNA for the CDR3 is TGTGCCAGCTCGGGTGTTGGAGACAGTGAGCAGTACTTC. This translates into CASSGVGDSEQYF.

V is TRBV12-3 or TRBV12-4 and J is TRBJ1-2; no firm D call. V lost 5 bases, J lost 6 bases, and 13 bases lay in between. CDR3 length: 13 amino acids. In nucleotides, the CDR3 is TGTGCCAGCAGTCTGAACGGGAAGAATGGCTACACCTTC. Encoded protein: CASSLNGKNGYTF.

CDR3 in amino acids: CASSLAGVETQYF. The CDR3, as DNA: TGTGCCAGCAGTTTAGCAGGGGTGGAGACCCAGTACTTC. This chain uses TRBV12-3 or TRBV12-4 with TRBJ2-5, with TRBD1 as a possible D gene (5 bases). The V end was cut by 0 bases, the J end by 5 bases, with 7 bases between. This CDR3 comprises 13 residues.

The chain carries TRBV2 and TRBJ1-4; D gene ambiguous. Trimming cost V 7 bases and J 8 bases, with 11 bases left between them. CDR3 size: 12 residues. Per germline, CDR1 SNHLY and CDR2 FYNNEI. In DNA form, the CDR3 reads TGTGCCAGCACGGGGTCGGTCGAAAAACTGTTTTTT. Translating gives CASTGSVEKLFF.

V usage is TRBV12-2 and J usage is TRBJ1-2; the table's D call TRBD1 went unverified against the DNA. TRBV12-2 is designated a pseudogene. The CDR3 runs 16 residues. Written as DNA, the CDR3 is TGTGCAAGTCGCTTTCGGGGACAGGGAAGAGGGACGGGCTACACCTTC. This translates into CASRFRGQGRGTGYTF.

The chain is built from TRBV5-1 and TRBJ2-5; 11 bases map to TRBD2. V was clipped by 3 bases and J by 1 base; unmatched bases: 8. CDR3 length: 17 amino acids. Per germline, CDR1 SGHRS and CDR2 YFSETQ. The CDR3 region is CASSSGTSGLLQETQYF. CDR3 bases: TGCGCCAGCAGCTCTGGGACTAGCGGCCTCCTCCAAGAGACCCAGTACTTC.

The V gene is TRBV4-3, the J gene TRBJ1-3; no reliable D call. Looked up from germline, CDR1 is LGHNA and CDR2 is YSLEER. CDR3 size: 15 residues. V gave up 0 bases and J gave up 0 bases, with 6 bases separating them. The CDR3 protein is CASSQEPNSGNTIYF. For the CDR3, the DNA is TGCGCCAGCAGCCAAGAGCCTAACTCTGGAAACACCATATATTTT.

This sequence joins TRBV6-1 and TRBJ2-7; 10 bases fit TRBD2. J gave up 4 bases and V 3 bases, and 9 bases lay outside the gene matches. CDR1 and CDR2 from the germline V gene are MNHNS and SASEGT. This CDR3 contains 16 residues. The CDR3 here is CASSERFTSGIYEQYF. CDR3 coding DNA: TGTGCCAGCAGTGAGCGGTTTACTAGCGGGATTTACGAGCAGTACTTC.

The chain is built from TRBV15 and TRBJ2-1; tentatively, D is TRBD2 (5 bases). The CDR3 has 15 residues. The germline CDR1 and CDR2 sequences are LNHNV and YYDKDF (reference sequence). Trimming shortened V by 6 bases and J by 8 bases, and 20 bases separated the two germline ends. This chain's CDR3 is CATRRQLVRIDEQFF. CDR3 coding DNA: TGTGCCACCAGACGACAACTAGTGCGGATCGATGAGCAGTTCTTC.

V usage is TRBV29-1 and J usage is TRBJ1-4; no clear D gene. The CDR3 totals 11 residues. V was clipped by 7 bases and J by 2 bases, with 5 bases between them. Per germline, CDR1 SQVTM and CDR2 ANQGSEA. Written as DNA, the CDR3 is TGCAGCGCCGCGACTAATGAAAAACTGTTTTTT. This encodes CSAATNEKLFF.

This sequence joins TRBV18 and TRBJ2-3; D unresolved. The CDR3 runs 14 residues. V lost 4 bases, J lost 1 base, and 9 bases lay in between. Germline assignment: CDR1 KGHSH and CDR2 LQKENI. The CDR3 loop is CASSRATGTDTQYF. CDR3 in DNA: TGTGCCAGCTCACGCGCGACTGGCACAGATACGCAGTATTTT.

The chain employs TRBV7-2 and TRBJ2-2, with 7 nucleotides matching TRBD1. V lost 6 bases and J lost 4; bases outside the gene matches: 8. The germline CDR1 and CDR2 sequences are SGHTA and FQGNSA. This CDR3 spans 15 amino acids. CDR3 residues: CASRPDRVSTGELFF. The CDR3 nucleotides read TGTGCCAGCAGACCCGACAGGGTGAGCACCGGGGAGCTGTTTTTT.

This rearrangement joins TRBV4-3 to TRBJ2-3, with 9 bases identical to TRBD2. CDR1 is LGHNA, CDR2 YSLEER, per germline. This CDR3 spans 18 amino acids. Trimming took 0 bases from V and 3 from J; bases not matched to a gene: 10. DNA of the CDR3: TGCGCCAGCAGCCAAGATCCGGGGACTAGCATCGGAACAGATACGCAGTATTTT. Residues: CASSQDPGTSIGTDTQYF.

The CDR3 DNA reads TGTGCCAGCAGTTATCAAGCGAGTATCACAGATACGCAGTATTTT. Protein: CASSYQASITDTQYF. V is TRBV6-5 and J is TRBJ2-3; unclear D gene. V lost 3 bases and J 2 bases, leaving 12 bases between the germline ends. CDR3 length: 15 residues. Germline-derived CDR1 and CDR2 are MNHEY and SVGAGI.